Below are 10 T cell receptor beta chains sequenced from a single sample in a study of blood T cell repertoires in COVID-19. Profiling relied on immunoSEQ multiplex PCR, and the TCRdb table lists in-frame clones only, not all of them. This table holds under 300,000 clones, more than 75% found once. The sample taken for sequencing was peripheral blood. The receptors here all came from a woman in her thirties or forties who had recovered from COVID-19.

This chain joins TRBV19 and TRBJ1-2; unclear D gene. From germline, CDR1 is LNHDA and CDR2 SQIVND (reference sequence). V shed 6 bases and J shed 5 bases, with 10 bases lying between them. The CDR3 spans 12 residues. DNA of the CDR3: TGTGCCAGTAGCAACCGGGGTTATGGCTACACCTTC. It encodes CASSNRGYGYTF.

In DNA, the CDR3 is TGCGCCAGGGAGGGAGCGTGTGGCTACACCTTC. The encoded protein is CAREGACGYTF. The V gene is TRBV10-1, the J gene TRBJ1-2; D not resolved. Germline V CDR1 and CDR2: WNHNN, SYGVQD (reference sequence). The CDR3 totals 11 residues. V was cut by 9 bases and J by 7 bases, with 12 bases left in between.

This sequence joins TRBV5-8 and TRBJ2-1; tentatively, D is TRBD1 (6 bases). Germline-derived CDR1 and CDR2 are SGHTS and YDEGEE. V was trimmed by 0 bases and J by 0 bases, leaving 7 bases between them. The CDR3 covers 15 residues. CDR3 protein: CASSLVGASYNEQFF. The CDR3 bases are TGTGCCAGCAGCTTGGTGGGGGCCTCCTACAATGAGCAGTTCTTC.

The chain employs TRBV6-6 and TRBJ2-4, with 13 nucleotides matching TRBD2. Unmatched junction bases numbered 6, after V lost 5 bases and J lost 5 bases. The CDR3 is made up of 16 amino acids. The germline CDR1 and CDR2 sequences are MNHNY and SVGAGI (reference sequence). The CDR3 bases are TGTGCCAGCAGTCCCCGGGGGACTAGCGGGGAAAACATTCAGTACTTC. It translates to CASSPRGTSGENIQYF.

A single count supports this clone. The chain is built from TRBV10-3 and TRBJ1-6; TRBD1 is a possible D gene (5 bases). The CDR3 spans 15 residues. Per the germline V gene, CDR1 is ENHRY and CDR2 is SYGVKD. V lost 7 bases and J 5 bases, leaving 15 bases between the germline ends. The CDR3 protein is CAITARTDNNSPLHF. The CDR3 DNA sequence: TGTGCCATCACCGCGAGGACGGACAATAATTCACCCCTCCACTTT.

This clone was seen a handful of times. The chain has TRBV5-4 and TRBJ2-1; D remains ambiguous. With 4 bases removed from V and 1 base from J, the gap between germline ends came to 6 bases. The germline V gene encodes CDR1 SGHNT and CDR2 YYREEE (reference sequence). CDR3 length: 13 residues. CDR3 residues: CASSLQSYNEQFF. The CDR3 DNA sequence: TGTGCCAGCAGCCTGCAGTCCTACAATGAGCAGTTCTTC.

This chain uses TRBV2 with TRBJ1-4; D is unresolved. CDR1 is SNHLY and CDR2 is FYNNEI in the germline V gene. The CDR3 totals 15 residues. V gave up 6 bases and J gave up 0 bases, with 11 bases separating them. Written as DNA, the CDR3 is TGTGCCAGCAGGGTAGACACCGCAACTAATGAAAAACTGTTTTTT. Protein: CASRVDTATNEKLFF. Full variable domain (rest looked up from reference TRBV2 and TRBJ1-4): EPEVTQTPSHQVTQMGQEVILRCVPISNHLYFYWYRQILGQKVEFLVSFYNNEISEKSEIFDDQFSVERPDGSNFTLKIRSTKLEDSAMYFCASRVDTATNEKLFFGSGTQLSVL.

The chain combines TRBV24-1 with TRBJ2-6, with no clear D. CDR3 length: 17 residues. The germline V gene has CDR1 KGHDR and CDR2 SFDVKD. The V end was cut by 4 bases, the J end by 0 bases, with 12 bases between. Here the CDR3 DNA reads TGTGCCACCAGTGACCCGTCAGGCCCCTCTGGGGCCAACGTCCTGACTTTC. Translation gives CATSDPSGPSGANVLTF.

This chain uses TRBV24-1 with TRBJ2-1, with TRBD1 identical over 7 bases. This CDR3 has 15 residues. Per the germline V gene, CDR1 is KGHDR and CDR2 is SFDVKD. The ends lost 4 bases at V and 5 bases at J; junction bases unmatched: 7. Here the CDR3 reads CATSDPGQANNEQFF. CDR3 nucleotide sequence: TGTGCCACCAGTGACCCCGGACAGGCGAACAATGAGCAGTTCTTC.

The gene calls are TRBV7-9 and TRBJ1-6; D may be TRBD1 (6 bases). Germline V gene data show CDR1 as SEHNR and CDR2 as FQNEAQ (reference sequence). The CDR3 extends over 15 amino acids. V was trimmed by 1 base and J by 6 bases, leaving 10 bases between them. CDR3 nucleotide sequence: TGTGCCAGCAGCTTAGGGGGCAGGGGTAATTCACCCCTCCACTTT. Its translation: CASSLGGRGNSPLHF.